This T cell receptor beta chain was sequenced for a study of human T cells and chemical hapten exposure (TCRdb year 2021). Broadly, across the study: For sensitization, 2% DPC in acetone was applied to a roughly 2 cm by roughly 2 cm area of upper inner arm skin. The study tracked peripheral blood TCR repertoire changes in vivo during primary and secondary sensitization to the hapten diphenylcyclopropenone (DPC) in alopecia patients. Patch testing on the upper back used Finn chambers containing 0.01% DPC, with scoring done after 6 days according to International Contact Dermatitis Research Group standards. Blood samples were taken from patients before sensitization (week 0) and then at 2, 6 and about 24 weeks after DPC sensitization. Patients additionally received weekly therapeutic DPC doses to the scalp throughout the approximately 24-week study period. Libraries were combined into a pool for sequencing, and differences in TCR yield between samples came mainly from small differences in library volumes within the pool. For TCR sequencing, blood came from 25 to 30 alopecia patients at anywhere from one to four time points (pre-sensitization, 2, 6 and 24 weeks). The mostly female patient cohort included alopecia areata with under or over 50% scalp involvement, alopecia totalis and alopecia universalis.

V trim: 6 bases; J trim: 4 bases; unmatched bases: 8. The germline V gene (reference sequence) yields MNHEY for CDR1 and SMNVEV for CDR2. The CDR3 measures 15 amino acids from cysteine to phenylalanine. The only DNA kept is the CDR3, 45 bases in frame from the first base. This clonotype was seen many times. Its antigen remains unidentified. Per-base qualities were not stored, and no clone one base away is much larger. General findings and caveats noted by the study authors: DPC sensitization did not change the number of TCRs with a frequency above 1 in 1000, and there was no evidence of changes in global repertoire structure. Compared with pre-sensitization or healthy control sets, expanded TCRs formed significantly more large CDR3 similarity clusters, which is consistent with antigen-driven responses. Repeated subsampling changed both the strength of the expansion versus patch-test correlation and the threshold at which that correlation became significant. The number of PT1 expanded TCRs positively correlated with patch test score, significant at thresholds 8, 16 and 32 but not 4. Alopecia, a presumed autoimmune disease, was present in all patients, so the immune response of the patients might differ from that of healthy individuals.

Preparation of the library involved RACE. Sequenced using a NextSeq 500. During library preparation, unique molecular identifiers were attached to individual cDNA molecules so that TCRs could be counted quantitatively and reproducibly. For every blood RNA sample, sequencing covered both the TCR alpha and TCR beta chains. In the source study's methods: Samples had a median of approximately 93,000 TCRs, with a range from about 23,224 to 700,000. V, J and CDR3 annotation of the TCR reads was carried out using the Decombinator software suite. For PS versus PT1 abundance plots, all samples were subsampled to the same number of TCRs (28,000). TCRs were defined as expanded if absent before sensitization and observed at least eight times at the 2-week time point. The public sequencing data were trimmed at Q25 with fastp and processed into clonotypes with MiXCR by TCRdb, which kept only in-frame beta chains. Each entry merges the rows of one CDR3 protein and shows their most common DNA and genes. It is TCRdb's table, rather than the study itself, that gives the V and J calls and clone size. In this sample the table shows approximately 400,000 distinct CDR3 sequences, roughly 4.8% of which occur a single time. The ten largest clones take up over 2% of the sample.

The time point label, as the study defines it: patch test 1, 2 weeks after DPC sensitization. According to the study, the label for this sample's treatment or condition signals: therapeutic diphenylcyclopropenone sensitization with weekly scalp DPC. Blood at each patch-test visit was drawn before the patch test was applied. To be eligible, patients had to be aged 18 to 70, diagnosed with alopecia and judged suitable for DPC therapy, while pregnant patients were excluded. Total RNA was extracted from unfractionated whole blood that had been collected in Tempus Blood RNA tubes. Recombination linked TRBV27 to TRBJ1-4; 7 central nucleotides agree with TRBD1. Here the sequenced sample was whole blood, taken in connection with sensitization to the hapten diphenylcyclopropenone (DPC). The receptor comes from a woman between 45 and 60 years old with alopecia areata. Some clones in this sample may be carry-over from other donors' samples. The CDR3 region has the sequence CASRPGGSSNEKLFF. The bases are TGTGCCAGCAGGCCAGGGGGTTCAAGTAATGAAAAACTGTTTTTT.